These T cell receptor beta chains were read from a single sample in a study of long-term antiretroviral therapy in people with HIV. Generated by immunoSEQ multiplex PCR, the TCRdb table keeps only in-frame clones and is missing some. The sample shows fewer than 40,000 clones, 65% to 90% of them seen only once. Here the sequenced sample was unsorted PBMCs, taken just before starting antiretroviral therapy. Every receptor here comes from a woman in her late teens or twenties with HIV. CDR3s include the opening cysteine and the closing phenylalanine or tryptophan.

V | CDR3
TRBV7-3 | CASSLSGRARETQYF
TRBV6-5 | CASSGGWNTEAFF
TRBV7-6 | CASSLDLGQSETQYF
TRBV11-2 | CASYNPGGTYEQYF
TRBV19 | CASTETGGDLPGNTIYF
TRBV6-5 | CASHQGRNTEAFF
TRBV5-1 | CASSWESGQGSSGANVLTF
TRBV27 | CASTGQGYMNTEAFF
TRBV7-3 | CASSPGGTEAFF
TRBV7-2 | CASSQTSARSDTQYF
TRBV4-3 | CASSQDRSSGANVLTF
TRBV27 | CASSLSGSSYNEQFF
TRBV28 | CASSWIGGPDTQYF
TRBV5-1 | CASNPRTGLEGEQFF
TRBV19 | CASIQGTGELFF
TRBV5-1 | CASSLFLKDGYTF
TRBV25-1 | CASSDSYSQPQHF
TRBV11-3 | CASSLLRGSGYNEQFF
TRBV6-4 | CASSEGRGSTDTQYF
TRBV19 | CASSPVAGGDTQYF
TRBV6-1 | CASSEGMRLAGARTGGETQYF
TRBV27 | CASSNQGLVSYNEQFF
TRBV27 | CASSFGSRNEQFF
TRBV23-1 | CASSQITNSQGHGYTF
TRBV29-1 | CSVEEWTSGVSTDTQYF
TRBV4-1 | CASSQTSRIPSGELFF
TRBV10-3 | CAISGEGAYEQYF
TRBV19 | CASSGSLGSYNEQFF